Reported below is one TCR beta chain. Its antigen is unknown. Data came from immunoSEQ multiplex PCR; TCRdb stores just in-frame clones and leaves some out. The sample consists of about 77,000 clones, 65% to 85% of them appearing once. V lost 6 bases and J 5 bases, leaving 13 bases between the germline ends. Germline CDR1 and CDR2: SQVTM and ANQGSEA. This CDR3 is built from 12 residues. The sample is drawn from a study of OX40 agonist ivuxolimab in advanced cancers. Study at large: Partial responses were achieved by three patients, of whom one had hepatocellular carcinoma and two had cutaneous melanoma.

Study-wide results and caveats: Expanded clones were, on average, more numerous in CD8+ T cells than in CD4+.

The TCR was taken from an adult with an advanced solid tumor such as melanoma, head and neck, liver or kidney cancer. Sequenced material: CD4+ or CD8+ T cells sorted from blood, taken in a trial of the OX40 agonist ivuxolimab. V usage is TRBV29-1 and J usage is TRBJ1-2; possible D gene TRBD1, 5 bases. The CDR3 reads CSVADTVYGYTF. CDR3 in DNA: TGCAGCGTGGCGGACACAGTTTATGGCTACACCTTC.